This TCR beta chain is from a study of T cell responses to AZD1222 COVID-19 vaccine. The CDR3 covers 14 residues. V was clipped by 1 base and J by 7 bases, with 13 bases between them. Germline V gives CDR1 SGHTA, CDR2 FQGNSA. Here immunoSEQ multiplex PCR was the method, and the copy in TCRdb shows in-frame clones only, minus some. The sample consists of 140,000 to 150,000 clones, about 91% of them appearing once. The sample in question was peripheral blood, obtained on day 0 of AZD1222 vaccination. This clonotype originated in an adult in good health. The chain combines TRBV7-2 with TRBJ1-2; tentatively, D is TRBD1 (5 bases). DNA of the CDR3: TGTGCCAGCAGCTTAGACGTCAGAAGGGGTGGCTACACCTTC. Translating gives CASSLDVRRGGYTF.